This TCR beta chain was documented in a study of blood T cell repertoires in COVID-19. Libraries were prepared by immunoSEQ multiplex PCR; TCRdb keeps only in-frame clonotypes and omits some of them. Of 100,000 to 150,000 clones listed, over 60% were seen once; the top ten hold approximately 8%. The germline V gene encodes CDR1 SGHVS and CDR2 FQNEAQ. V dropped 1 base and J dropped 4 bases, with 14 bases sitting between them. This CDR3 spans 16 amino acids. The genes are TRBV7-8 and TRBJ2-4; no clear D. Input material: peripheral blood. This sequence originates from a human donor in a cohort sampled during active COVID-19. The CDR3 protein is CASSLVGRPSKNIQYF. The CDR3 nucleotides are TGTGCCAGCAGCTTAGTGGGCAGGCCATCAAAAAACATTCAGTACTTC.